This T cell receptor (beta chain) was retrieved from a study of OX40 agonist ivuxolimab in advanced cancers. Study-level background: Eligibility admitted prior anti-PD-1, anti-PD-L1 or anti-CTLA-4 therapy; about 39% had some.

About this clone itself: Its antigen is unidentified.

Generated by immunoSEQ multiplex PCR, the TCRdb table keeps only in-frame clones and is missing some. The sample has about 64,000 clones; around nine tenths are singletons. Findings and caveats of the study: Fewer expanded clones were found on average in CD4+ than in CD8+ T cells.

The clonotype originates from an adult with an advanced solid tumor such as melanoma, head and neck, liver or kidney cancer. Sequenced material: CD4+ or CD8+ T cells sorted from blood, taken in a trial of the OX40 agonist ivuxolimab.

The CDR3 DNA sequence: TGTGCCTGGGCCCCCCGGGGCGGGGGGCCGGGAGATACGCAGTATTTT. This gives the protein CAWAPRGGGPGDTQYF. The V and J genes are TRBV30 and TRBJ2-3; 8 bases fit TRBD2. CDR3 size: 16 residues. CDR1 is GTSNPN, CDR2 SVGIG, per germline (reference sequence). V lost 5 bases and J lost 5; bases outside the gene matches: 15. Variable domain in full (rest from reference TRBV30 and TRBJ2-3): SQTIHQWPATLVQPVGSPLSLECTVEGTSNPNLYWYRQAAGRGLQLLFYSVGIGQISSEVPQNLSASRPQDRQFILSSKKLLLSDSGFYLCAWAPRGGGPGDTQYFGPGTRLTVL.